The rows below give T cell receptor beta chains drawn from one sample of a study of cytomegalovirus exposure and HLA in healthy donors. The table came from immunoSEQ multiplex PCR; TCRdb's copy has only in-frame clones and leaves some out. This sample has fewer than 200,000 clones; about 65% occur once, and the top ten carry over 6%. Input material: PBMCs. Receptors were obtained from a man between 40 and 49 years old in good health and CMV-seropositive. CDR3s leave out the opening cysteine and the closing phenylalanine or tryptophan.

j_call v_call cdr3_aa
TRBJ2-1 TRBV10-3 AISGHGGALGNEQF
TRBJ1-4 TRBV9 ASSEGGWEKLF
TRBJ1-6 TRBV30 AWSVVGRVVPSSPLH
TRBJ2-5 TRBV6-1 ASSGGLASFQETQY
TRBJ1-1 TRBV15 ATSRRQGGWAF
TRBJ2-3 TRBV5-6 ASSLGSGTSTDTQY
TRBJ1-5 TRBV30 AWSPDPSGGAQH
TRBJ2-1 TRBV7-3 ASSLIGTSGVGEQF
TRBJ2-5 TRBV7-8 ASSPTAGVQETQY
TRBJ1-1 TRBV7-2 ASSPTGAEAF
TRBJ2-5 TRBV9 ASAFSSLGDETQY
TRBJ1-1 TRBV27 ASSPQTGVTEAF
TRBJ1-5 TRBV7-2 ASSLVGVAQPQH
TRBJ1-1 TRBV9 ASSVSPGGNTEAF
TRBJ2-5 TRBV19 ASSIDNTQY